This T cell receptor (beta chain) was identified during a study of T cell repertoires in cytomegalovirus infection (dated by TCRdb to the late 2010s). About the full investigation: Alongside well-studied HLA-B-restricted epitopes, the peptide stimulations were aimed at recently identified HLA-C-restricted CMV epitopes, whose presentation resists viral immunomodulation. The HLA type of each donor mattered for the analysis, because public TCR beta signatures pointed to carriage of CMV infection along with the matching HLA type.

The instrument was an Illumina HiSeq 1500. In-frame beta chains were kept once TCRdb had trimmed the public reads at Q25 with fastp and called clones with MiXCR. Entries that share a CDR3 protein sequence are merged under the most common genes and DNA. For this sample there are hundreds of thousands of distinct CDR3 sequences; roughly 43% appear just once. The top ten constitute around 45% of the sample. A note on this clonotype: Its binding antigen is unknown. No qualities accompany the bases; no much larger clone lies one base away.

The study at large found these results: In both this cohort and an independent roughly 350-donor cohort, the cumulative frequency of public TCR beta family members distinguished carriers of CMV infection plus the relevant HLA type. The ex vivo response was dominated by HLA-C-restricted CMV-specific TCR beta clonotypes, which also provided the single most frequent clonotype in two of eight donors.

The treatment or condition label corresponds to: in vitro stimulation with specific CMV peptide epitopes to enrich CMV-specific T cells. The receptor comes from a human donor in good health (CMV status not recorded). Some clones in this sample may be carry-over from other donors' samples. The sequencing used cultured PBMCs, collected from culture after CMV antigen stimulation.

CDR3 reads: CASSRGGTFGTDTQYF. The DNA reads as follows: TGTGCCAGCAGTCGCGGAGGGACGTTTGGCACAGATACGCAGTATTTT. Recombination connected TRBV28 to TRBJ2-3; matching of 6 bases hints at TRBD2 as the D gene. Taken from the germline V gene, the CDR1 and CDR2 loops are MDHEN and SYDVKM. From the cysteine up to the phenylalanine, the CDR3 has a length of 16 residues. This entry keeps only the CDR3 DNA: 48 bases, framed from base 1. V sheds 5 bases and J sheds 1 base, leaving 16 bases between their ends.